A single sample is the source of the 13 T cell receptor beta chains below, sequenced in a study of T cells in Graves' hyperthyroidism and ophthalmopathy. There were TCR beta CDR3 regions amplified from RNA transcripts. The study used the HTBI primer set for a first-round RT-PCR of the TCR CDR3. Using its own MiXCR run on the multiplex PCR reads, TCRdb lists one record per CDR3 protein. The sample yields approximately 300,000 distinct CDR3 sequences, approximately 17% seen once. The sample taken for sequencing was blood. These TCRs come from a woman in her sixties or seventies with Graves' ophthalmopathy.

This clonotype was counted ten times or more. V usage is TRBV2 and J usage is TRBJ1-5; D gene ambiguous. Germline V gene lookup returns CDR1 SNHLY and CDR2 FYNNEI. V lost 6 bases and J 4 bases, leaving 16 bases between the germline ends. The CDR3 loop spans 15 amino acids. CDR3 residues: CASSPGRRKNQPQHF. The CDR3 DNA is TGTGCCAGCAGCCCCGGACGGCGAAAGAATCAGCCCCAGCATTTT.

This clonotype occurred a few times. The chain links TRBV7-9 to TRBJ1-6; D is unclear. The CDR3 totals 14 residues. The V and J ends lost 0 bases and 4 bases respectively, with 4 bases between them. Germline V gene lookup returns CDR1 SEHNR and CDR2 FQNEAQ (reference sequence). The CDR3 region is CASSLARYNSPLHF. The CDR3 nucleotides are TGTGCCAGCAGCTTAGCACGGTATAATTCACCCCTCCACTTT.

The chain combines TRBV4-1 with TRBJ1-1; D remains ambiguous. This CDR3 is 15 amino acids long. Germline assignment: CDR1 MGHRA and CDR2 YSYEKL. V gave up 2 bases and J gave up 1 base, with 11 bases separating them. The CDR3 DNA sequence: TGCGCCAGCAGCCAACGGGATTTGAGGAACACTGAAGCTTTCTTT. Protein product: CASSQRDLRNTEAFF.

In regard to this clonotype: It may be a read error: a sequence one base away is much more abundant. Because the CDR3 is missing its conserved closing phenylalanine or tryptophan, this is likely a read error. This rearrangement joins TRBV19 to TRBJ1-1; maybe TRBD1 (5 bases). Germline CDR1 reads LNHDA; CDR2 reads SQIVND (reference sequence). The CDR3 is 13 residues long. The germline V and J ends were trimmed by 5 bases and 1 base, with 8 bases remaining between them. As DNA, the CDR3 is TGTGCCAGTAGTGACAGCCAGAACACTGAAGCTTTCCTT. This gives the protein CASSDSQNTEAFL.

The rearrangement links TRBV28 to TRBJ2-7, with 8 bases aligning to TRBD2. J gave up 4 bases and V 10 bases, and 6 bases lay outside the gene matches. CDR1 MDHEN and CDR2 SYDVKM come from the germline V gene. The CDR3 spans 12 residues. In DNA, the CDR3 is TGTGCCACCGGGGGGGCGGGATACGAGCAGTACTTC. Its protein product is CATGGAGYEQYF. Based on the CDR3 plus reference TRBV28 and TRBJ2-7, the full variable domain is DVKVTQSSRYLVKRTGEKVFLECVQDMDHENMFWYRQDPGLGLRLIYFSYDVKMKEKGDIPEGYSVSREKKERFSLILESASTNQTSMYLCATGGAGYEQYFGPGTRLTVT.

Many counts were recorded for this clonotype. The genes are TRBV2 and TRBJ1-2; no clear D gene. The V gene's germline CDR1 is SNHLY and CDR2 FYNNEI. V was clipped by 6 bases and J by 1 base, with 6 bases between them. This CDR3 comprises 12 residues. The CDR3 sequence is CASSRSNYGYTF. The CDR3 region has the DNA TGTGCCAGCAGCAGGAGTAACTATGGCTACACCTTC. Complete variable domain (other parts from reference TRBV2 and TRBJ1-2): EPEVTQTPSHQVTQMGQEVILRCVPISNHLYFYWYRQILGQKVEFLVSFYNNEISEKSEIFDDQFSVERPDGSNFTLKIRSTKLEDSAMYFCASSRSNYGYTFGSGTRLTVV.

Comment on this clonotype: A clone one base away is much larger, so this may be a read error. V and J are TRBV7-2 and TRBJ2-7; 7 bases fit TRBD2. There are 14 residues in the CDR3. Germline CDR1 SGHTA, CDR2 FQGNSA. J lost 6 bases, V lost 2 bases, and 7 bases had no gene match. CDR3 in DNA: TGTGCCAGCAGCTTATTTTTGGGGGGGGGCGAGCAGTACTTC. It codes for CASSLFLGGGEQYF.

In this sample, this clonotype turned up many times. This chain joins TRBV20-1 and TRBJ1-5; 7 nucleotides agree with TRBD1. The CDR3 extends over 14 amino acids. V was pared by 6 bases and J by 4 bases, with 9 bases of the junction left unmatched. Germline V gene sequence: CDR1 DFQATT, CDR2 SNEGSKA (reference sequence). The CDR3 region is CSAYVSRGNQPQHF. CDR3 coding DNA: TGCAGTGCCTATGTCTCCAGGGGGAATCAGCCCCAGCATTTT.

V is TRBV4-3 and J is TRBJ1-2; D not resolved. The V and J ends lost 1 base and 8 bases respectively, with 14 bases between them. This CDR3 region has 14 residues. CDR1 and CDR2 from the germline V gene are LGHNA and YSLEER. The DNA of the CDR3 is TGCGCCAGCAGCCAAGCGCCGGGAGCCGGCGGCTACACCTTC. This sequence encodes CASSQAPGAGGYTF.

This clonotype was detected ten times or more. The rearrangement joins TRBV2 to TRBJ1-6; D is uncertain. The CDR3 totals 13 residues. V lost 1 base and J lost 7, with 5 bases in between. CDR1 and CDR2 (germline): SNHLY, FYNNEI. CDR3 protein: CASSEDRNSPLHF. CDR3 DNA sequence: TGTGCCAGCAGTGAAGATCGGAATTCACCCCTCCACTTT.

This clonotype came up many times. This sequence joins TRBV20-1 and TRBJ2-7; D is perhaps TRBD2 (6 bases). Deletions cut 6 bases from V and 3 bases from J, with 15 bases between. The V gene's germline CDR1 is DFQATT and CDR2 SNEGSKA (reference sequence). The CDR3 consists of 13 residues. The CDR3 DNA reads TGCAGTGCGGGGCGGGGACGGAACTACGAGCAGTACTTC. It encodes CSAGRGRNYEQYF.

This clonotype was recorded many times. This chain joins TRBV7-2 and TRBJ1-6, with no clear D. The germline CDR1 and CDR2 sequences are SGHTA and FQGNSA. This CDR3 spans 13 amino acids. Trimming pared 8 bases from V and 5 bases from J, leaving 10 bases between. CDR3 coding DNA: TGTGCCAGCCGATGGGCGAATAATTCACCCCTCCACTTT. Its translation is CASRWANNSPLHF.

The table lists this clonotype with many counts. The chain joins TRBV30 to TRBJ1-5, with D unclear. V lost 0 bases, J lost 2 bases, and 14 bases lay in between. The CDR3 contains 16 residues. Germline-derived CDR1 and CDR2 are GTSNPN and SVGIG (reference sequence). CDR3 in amino acids: CAWSVRKGSCNQPQHF. The CDR3 DNA is TGTGCCTGGAGTGTACGAAAGGGCAGTTGCAATCAGCCCCAGCATTTT.